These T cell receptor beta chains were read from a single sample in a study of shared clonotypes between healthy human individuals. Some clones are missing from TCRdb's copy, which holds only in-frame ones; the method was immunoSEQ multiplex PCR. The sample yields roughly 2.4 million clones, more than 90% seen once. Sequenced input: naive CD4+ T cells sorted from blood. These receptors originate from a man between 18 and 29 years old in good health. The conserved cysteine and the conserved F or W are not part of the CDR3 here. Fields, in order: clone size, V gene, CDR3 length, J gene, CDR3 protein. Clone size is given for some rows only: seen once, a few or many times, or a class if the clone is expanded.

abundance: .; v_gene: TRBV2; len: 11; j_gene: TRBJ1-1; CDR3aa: ASTGTLNTEAF
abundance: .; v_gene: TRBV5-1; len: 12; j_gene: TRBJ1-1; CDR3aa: ASSFTYRGDQAF
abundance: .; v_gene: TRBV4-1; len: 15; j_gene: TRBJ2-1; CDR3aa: ASSQGSAVSSYNEQF
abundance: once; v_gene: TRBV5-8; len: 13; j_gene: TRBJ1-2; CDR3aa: ASSLLQKTNYGYT
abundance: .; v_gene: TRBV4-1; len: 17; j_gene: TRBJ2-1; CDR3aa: ASSQGSSGAGGHYNEQF
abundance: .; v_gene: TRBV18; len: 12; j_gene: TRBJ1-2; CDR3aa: ASSPSGGNGGYT
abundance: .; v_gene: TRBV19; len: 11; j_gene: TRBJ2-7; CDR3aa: ASSRDRTYEQY
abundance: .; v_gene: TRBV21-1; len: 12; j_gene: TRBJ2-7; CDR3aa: ASVGSRHTYEQY
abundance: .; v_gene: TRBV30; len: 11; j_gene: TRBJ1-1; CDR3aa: AWSRDRGTEAF
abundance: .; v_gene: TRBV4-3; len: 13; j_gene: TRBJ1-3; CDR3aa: ASSQEGYSGNTIY
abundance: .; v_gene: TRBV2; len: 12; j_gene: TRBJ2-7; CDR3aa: ASSEAPREGEQY
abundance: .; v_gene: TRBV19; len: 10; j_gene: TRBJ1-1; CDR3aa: ASSVTGTEAF
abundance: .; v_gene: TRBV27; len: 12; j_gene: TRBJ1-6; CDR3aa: ASTRTGVNSPLH
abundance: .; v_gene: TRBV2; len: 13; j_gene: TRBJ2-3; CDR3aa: ASTESTGGKDTQY
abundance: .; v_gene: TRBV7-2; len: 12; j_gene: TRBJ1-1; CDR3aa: ASSLVFGNTEAF
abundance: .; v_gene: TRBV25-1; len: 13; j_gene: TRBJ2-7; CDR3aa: ASSEFTAHAREQY
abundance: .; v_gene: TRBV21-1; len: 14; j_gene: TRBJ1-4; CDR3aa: ASSKGGDHLIEKLF